A single sample gave rise to the 16 T cell receptor beta chains below, sequenced in a study of cytomegalovirus exposure and HLA in healthy donors. The PCR had 60 Vbeta and 13 Jbeta primers. The table came from immunoSEQ multiplex PCR; TCRdb's copy has only in-frame clones and leaves some out. The sample yields over 25,000 clones, approximately 70% seen once. Sequenced sample: PBMCs. The receptors originated from a woman in her forties or fifties in good health and CMV-seronegative.

This clone turned up a few times. The chain combines TRBV5-1 with TRBJ2-3, with TRBD2 as a possible D gene (5 bases). Trimming removed 0 bases from V and 3 bases from J, with 8 bases in between. The CDR3 runs 14 residues. CDR1 is SGHRS, CDR2 YFSETQ, per germline. In DNA form, the CDR3 reads TGCGCCAGCAGCTTGGCAGTAGCGACAGATACGCAGTATTTT. Amino acid sequence: CASSLAVATDTQYF.

This sequence joins TRBV15 and TRBJ1-2; no definite D call. Germline loops: CDR1 LNHNV, CDR2 YYDKDF (reference sequence). The germline V and J ends were trimmed by 0 bases and 8 bases, with 10 bases remaining between them. The CDR3 has 13 amino acids. This chain's CDR3 is CATSRDRGKGYTF. The CDR3 nucleotides read TGTGCCACCAGCAGAGATCGGGGAAAGGGCTACACCTTC. The full variable domain, with the rest looked up from reference TRBV15 and TRBJ1-2, is DAMVIQNPRYQVTQFGKPVTLSCSQTLNHNVMYWYQQKSSQAPKLLFHYYDKDFNNEADTPDNFQSRRPNTSFCFLDIRSPGLGDTAMYLCATSRDRGKGYTFGSGTRLTVV.

CDR3 amino acids: CATSSDLGNQPQHF. DNA for the CDR3: TGTGCCACCAGCAGCGACTTGGGCAATCAGCCCCAGCATTTT. The V and J genes are TRBV15 and TRBJ1-5, with D hard to call. The CDR3 is 14 amino acids. The V end lost 3 bases, the J end lost 2 bases, and 8 bases lay between the germline ends. Germline lookup yields CDR1 LNHNV and CDR2 YYDKDF (reference sequence). Together with reference TRBV15 and TRBJ1-5, the CDR3 gives the full variable domain: DAMVIQNPRYQVTQFGKPVTLSCSQTLNHNVMYWYQQKSSQAPKLLFHYYDKDFNNEADTPDNFQSRRPNTSFCFLDIRSPGLGDTAMYLCATSSDLGNQPQHFGDGTRLSIL.

The chain is built from TRBV5-1 and TRBJ1-2, with 8 bases aligning to TRBD1. After removal of 3 bases from V and 8 bases from J, the junction contained 6 bases not matched to a gene. The CDR3 runs to 13 residues. CDR1 is SGHRS and CDR2 is YFSETQ in the germline V gene. The CDR3 DNA sequence: TGCGCCAGCAGCTCTCCAGGGGGCGGGGGCTACACCTTC. This codes for CASSSPGGGGYTF.

Here the CDR3 reads CASSYRGPQWGYTF. The CDR3 DNA reads as TGTGCCAGCAGTTACAGGGGGCCACAGTGGGGCTACACCTTC. The V gene is TRBV6-5, the J gene TRBJ1-2; 7 nucleotides agree with TRBD1. Looked up from germline, CDR1 is MNHEY and CDR2 is SVGAGI. CDR3 size: 14 residues. V shed 2 bases, J shed 8 bases, and the junction held 8 bases outside the gene matches.

The CDR3, as DNA: TGTGCTAGTGGTTTGGTTTTGGGGGGAGCGAACACTGAAGCTTTCTTT. Protein sequence: CASGLVLGGANTEAFF. The V call is TRBV12-5, the J call TRBJ1-1, with D perhaps matching TRBD1 (5 bases). Germline loops: CDR1 LGHNT, CDR2 FRNRAP. Between the trimmed V and J ends, which lost 0 bases and 1 base, there was a span of 12 bases. The CDR3 extends over 16 amino acids.

V usage is TRBV6-5 and J usage is TRBJ2-1; no reliable D call. In germline, CDR1 is MNHEY, CDR2 SVGAGI. V dropped 8 bases and J dropped 8 bases, with 7 bases sitting between them. The CDR3 is 10 residues long. The CDR3 nucleotides are TGTGCCAGCGGCAGTGATGAGCAGTTCTTC. It is translated as CASGSDEQFF.

For this clone: A much larger clone sits a single nucleotide away, making a read error possible. This chain joins TRBV6-5 and TRBJ1-1; weak D call: TRBD1 (6 bases). The germline gives CDR1 MNHEY, CDR2 SVGAGI. The CDR3 consists of 13 residues. V gave up 4 bases and J gave up 1 base, with 7 bases separating them. DNA of the CDR3: TGTGCCAGCAGTTTGGACAGGAACACTGAAGCTTTCTTT. It translates to CASSLDRNTEAFF.

The rearrangement links TRBV7-9 to TRBJ2-1, with 9 bases fitting TRBD2. V lost 1 base, J lost 6 bases, and 4 bases stayed unmatched. This CDR3 has 15 residues. Germline V gene data show CDR1 as SEHNR and CDR2 as FQNEAQ (reference sequence). The CDR3 DNA is TGTGCCAGCAGCTTAGGAGCGGGAGGTACCAATGAGCAGTTCTTC. Residues: CASSLGAGGTNEQFF.

The chain combines TRBV29-1 with TRBJ1-1; D not resolved. V was shortened by 2 bases and J by 2 bases, with 9 bases between the two germline ends. CDR1 and CDR2 from the germline V gene are SQVTM and ANQGSEA. This CDR3 contains 13 residues. This chain's CDR3 is CSVENVLNTEAFF. The CDR3 DNA sequence: TGCAGCGTTGAAAACGTACTCAACACTGAAGCTTTCTTT.

The V gene is TRBV29-1, the J gene TRBJ2-1; maybe TRBD2 (5 bases). Trimming cost V 4 bases and J 0 bases, with 13 bases left between them. The CDR3 has 15 residues. CDR1 and CDR2 (germline): SQVTM, ANQGSEA. The CDR3 reads CSVAPAVSSYNEQFF. CDR3 nucleotide sequence: TGCAGCGTTGCCCCAGCGGTCAGCTCCTACAATGAGCAGTTCTTC.

This clone was observed once. The V and J genes are TRBV5-1 and TRBJ1-5; 7 bases line up with TRBD1. Looked up from germline, CDR1 is SGHRS and CDR2 is YFSETQ. The CDR3 is 15 residues long. The V and J ends lost 2 bases and 7 bases, in that order; junction bases with no gene match: 9. The CDR3 region has the DNA TGCGCCAGCAGCTTAGCAGGGGGTGCACGACAGCCCCAGCATTTT. Residues: CASSLAGGARQPQHF.

This rearrangement joins TRBV6-5 to TRBJ2-7; possible D gene TRBD1, 5 bases. This CDR3 is 14 amino acids long. Trimming pared 7 bases from V and 3 bases from J, leaving 16 bases between. Germline CDR1 and CDR2: MNHEY and SVGAGI. The DNA of the CDR3 is TGTGCCAGCAAGACACCTGGGGCCAACTACGAGCAGTACTTC. As protein: CASKTPGANYEQYF.

This clone appeared a few times. CDR3 DNA sequence: TGTGCCAGCAGCTTTAACTACATGAACACTGAAGCTTTCTTT. This codes for CASSFNYMNTEAFF. The V call is TRBV7-9, the J call TRBJ1-1; D unclear. The CDR3 spans 14 residues. Germline assignment: CDR1 SEHNR and CDR2 FQNEAQ (reference sequence). V was clipped by 3 bases and J by 0 bases, with 8 bases between them.

The rearrangement uses TRBV29-1 and TRBJ1-2; 7 bases agree with TRBD1. The J segment lost 3 bases and the V segment lost 4 bases, leaving 11 bases of the junction unmatched. CDR1 SQVTM and CDR2 ANQGSEA come from the germline V gene. The CDR3 consists of 15 residues. Written as DNA, the CDR3 is TGCAGCGTTGTCAAGAGGGGAACAGGGGACTATGGCTACACCTTC. Its protein is CSVVKRGTGDYGYTF.

The J gene is TRBJ1-5, the V gene TRBV6-1; the match to TRBD1 covers 8 bases. The CDR3 covers 14 residues. V dropped 4 bases and J dropped 6; count of bases not matched to a gene: 5. Germline V CDR1 and CDR2: MNHNS, SASEGT. This CDR3 reads CASSGSTGAQPQHF. The CDR3 bases are TGTGCCAGCAGTGGATCGACAGGGGCTCAGCCCCAGCATTTT.